A single sample gave rise to the 17 T cell receptor beta chains below, sequenced in a study of cytomegalovirus exposure and HLA in healthy donors. This PCR relied on a set of 60 Vbeta primers and 13 Jbeta primers. TCRdb keeps only in-frame clones here, not all; method: immunoSEQ multiplex PCR. Of under 200,000 clones listed, around 78% were seen once; the top ten hold about 1.6%. The source material was PBMCs. These receptors were taken from a man aged 40-55 years in good health and CMV-seronegative.

The CDR3 DNA reads as TGTGCCAGCAGCGTTACACAGGGAACTGAAGCTTTCTTT. Translating it yields CASSVTQGTEAFF. The chain has TRBV9 and TRBJ1-1, with TRBD1 as a possible D gene (6 bases). The CDR3 contains 13 residues. V was cut by 2 bases and J by 5 bases, with 10 bases left in between. Looked up from germline, CDR1 is SGDLS and CDR2 is YYNGEE.

The rearrangement links TRBV19 to TRBJ2-7, with D possibly TRBD2 on 5 matching bases. V gave up 0 bases and J gave up 4 bases, with 13 bases separating them. CDR1 LNHDA and CDR2 SQIVND come from the germline V gene (reference sequence). The CDR3 has 15 residues. CDR3 in amino acids: CASSIEALPGYEQYF. CDR3 nucleotide sequence: TGTGCCAGTAGTATAGAGGCCCTTCCGGGATACGAGCAGTACTTC.

Worth noting for this clone: The same CDR3 can be traced to other DNA sequences in this sample. The chain carries TRBV9 and TRBJ2-1; D gene unclear. The CDR3 length is 15 residues. V lost 2 bases to trimming and J lost 0 bases, with 9 bases between them. The V gene's germline CDR1 is SGDLS and CDR2 YYNGEE. The CDR3 DNA reads TGTGCCAGCAGCGTCACTTCGGGCTCCTACAATGAGCAGTTCTTC. Translation gives CASSVTSGSYNEQFF.

The chain uses TRBV11-2 and TRBJ2-1, with 9 bases lining up with TRBD2. The germline V gene encodes CDR1 SGHAT and CDR2 FQNNGV. The CDR3 is 18 amino acids. V shed 0 bases and J 7 bases; nucleotides not matched to a gene: 13. CDR3 amino acids: CASSLEWRLADLGNEQFF. DNA for the CDR3: TGTGCCAGCAGCTTAGAATGGCGACTAGCGGACCTAGGTAATGAGCAGTTCTTC.

This clone was observed a single time. The chain recombines TRBV6-5 with TRBJ1-1; 7 bases match TRBD1. Germline V lookup: CDR1 MNHEY, CDR2 SVGAGI. This CDR3 has 15 amino acids. Germline trimming cut 7 bases from V and 0 bases from J; bases unmatched to any gene: 8. CDR3 loop: CASTNQGGMNTEAFF. CDR3 DNA: TGTGCCAGCACCAATCAAGGGGGCATGAACACTGAAGCTTTCTTT.

In this sample, this clone turned up a few times. The rearrangement links TRBV27 to TRBJ2-1; 10 nucleotides agree with TRBD1. Germline CDR1 is MNHEY and CDR2 is SMNVEV (reference sequence). V shed 3 bases, J shed 6 bases, and the junction held 11 bases outside the gene matches. This CDR3 has 17 residues. CDR3 sequence (DNA): TGTGCCAGCAGTTTCTCCAGGCCGGGACAGGGGTCCAATGAGCAGTTCTTC. Its protein product is CASSFSRPGQGSNEQFF.

The rearrangement joins TRBV6-1 to TRBJ1-5, with D perhaps TRBD1 (5 bases). Per the germline V gene, CDR1 is MNHNS and CDR2 is SASEGT. V was clipped by 6 bases and J by 4 bases, with 10 bases between them. The CDR3 is made up of 13 amino acids. The CDR3 region has the DNA TGTGCCAGCAGACCCGACAGAAATCAGCCCCAGCATTTT. As protein: CASRPDRNQPQHF.

This chain links TRBV20-1 with TRBJ2-7; a weak D match, TRBD2 (5 bases). The germline CDR1 and CDR2 sequences are DFQATT and SNEGSKA (reference sequence). The CDR3 is 8 residues long. Trimming cost V 7 bases and J 7 bases, with 5 bases left between them. The CDR3 sequence is CSEREQYV. The CDR3 nucleotides are TGCAGTGAGCGGGAGCAGTACGTC.

This sequence joins TRBV28 and TRBJ1-1, with 8 bases identical to TRBD1. The V gene's germline CDR1 is MDHEN and CDR2 SYDVKM. V shed 6 bases, J shed 0 bases, and the junction held 3 bases outside the gene matches. The CDR3 is made up of 14 amino acids. CDR3 region: CASRTGDLNTEAFF. The CDR3 nucleotides are TGTGCCAGCAGGACAGGGGACCTGAACACTGAAGCTTTCTTT. Full variable domain (missing parts from reference TRBV28 and TRBJ1-1): DVKVTQSSRYLVKRTGEKVFLECVQDMDHENMFWYRQDPGLGLRLIYFSYDVKMKEKGDIPEGYSVSREKKERFSLILESASTNQTSMYLCASRTGDLNTEAFFGQGTRLTVV.

CDR3 sequence: CASSSSGGTEAFF. The CDR3 DNA reads TGTGCCAGCAGCTCGAGCGGGGGTACTGAAGCTTTCTTT. This rearrangement joins TRBV11-2 to TRBJ1-1, with a weak D call TRBD1 (5 bases). The germline CDR1 and CDR2 sequences are SGHAT and FQNNGV. V was trimmed by 4 bases and J by 5 bases, leaving 11 bases between them. This CDR3 is 13 amino acids long. The full variable domain, its missing parts supplied by reference TRBV11-2 and TRBJ1-1, is EAGVAQSPRYKIIEKRQSVAFWCNPISGHATLYWYQQILGQGPKLLIQFQNNGVVDDSQLPKDRFSAERLKGVDSTLKIQPAKLEDSAVYLCASSSSGGTEAFFGQGTRLTVV.

The V call is TRBV28, the J call TRBJ2-7, with D tentatively TRBD1 (5 bases). The length of the CDR3 is 13 residues. The V end was cut by 8 bases, the J end by 1 base, with 12 bases between. Per germline, CDR1 MDHEN and CDR2 SYDVKM. CDR3 coding DNA: TGTGCCAGCTCAAGGGGCGGATCCTACGAGCAGTACTTC. Translation gives CASSRGGSYEQYF.

The sample holds one count of this clone. The V call is TRBV7-8, the J call TRBJ2-1; TRBD2 aligns across 7 bases. The CDR3 has 18 amino acids. The V gene's germline CDR1 is SGHVS and CDR2 FQNEAQ. The junction had 13 bases not matched to a gene; V was cut back by 5 bases and J by 0 bases. CDR3: CASSPRGRAATSYNEQFF. In DNA, the CDR3 is TGTGCCAGCAGCCCACGGGGGAGGGCGGCGACCTCCTACAATGAGCAGTTCTTC.

The V call is TRBV18, the J call TRBJ2-7; D might be TRBD2 (5 bases). Trimming removed 3 bases at V and 6 bases at J, with 15 bases between. Germline CDR1 KGHSH, CDR2 LQKENI. This CDR3 has 14 residues. The CDR3 DNA reads as TGTGCCAGCTCACCGCGGGTCGGGAAAGGCGAGCAGTACTTC. Its translation is CASSPRVGKGEQYF.

V gene TRBV2 combines with J gene TRBJ2-4, with D perhaps TRBD2 (7 bases). CDR1 is SNHLY, CDR2 FYNNEI, per germline. The CDR3 has 16 residues. Trimming removed 6 bases from V and 0 bases from J, with 15 bases in between. The CDR3 region has the DNA TGTGCCAGCAGCGGCCGGGGGGCGGTAGCCAAAAACATTCAGTACTTC. It yields the protein CASSGRGAVAKNIQYF.

V usage is TRBV5-1 and J usage is TRBJ2-5; D ambiguous. This CDR3 contains 14 residues. The ends were cut back, 0 bases at V and 2 bases at J, with 8 bases in the middle. CDR1 and CDR2 from the germline V gene are SGHRS and YFSETQ. CDR3: CASSLVATQETQYF. DNA for the CDR3: TGCGCCAGCAGCTTGGTAGCCACTCAAGAGACCCAGTACTTC.

This clone was counted a few times. The genes are TRBV5-1 and TRBJ2-1; D possibly corresponds to TRBD1 (5 bases). The CDR3 consists of 15 residues. With 0 bases removed from V and 4 bases from J, the gap between germline ends came to 11 bases. Germline CDR1 reads SGHRS; CDR2 reads YFSETQ. CDR3 loop: CASSLGAAGYNEQFF. CDR3 nucleotide sequence: TGCGCCAGCAGCTTGGGGGCGGCAGGGTACAATGAGCAGTTCTTC. Variable domain in full (rest from reference TRBV5-1 and TRBJ2-1): KAGVTQTPRYLIKTRGQQVTLSCSPISGHRSVSWYQQTPGQGLQFLFEYFSETQRNKGNFPGRFSGRQFSNSRSEMNVSTLELGDSALYLCASSLGAAGYNEQFFGPGTRLTVL.

The gene calls are TRBV27 and TRBJ1-1, with D perhaps TRBD1 (5 bases). This CDR3 has 15 residues. Trimming removed 6 bases from V and 1 base from J, with 15 bases in between. Per germline, CDR1 MNHEY and CDR2 SMNVEV (reference sequence). DNA for the CDR3: TGTGCCAGCAGCTCCCCAGTTAGGGGGAACACTGAAGCTTTCTTT. Protein sequence: CASSSPVRGNTEAFF.